These 2 T cell receptor beta chains were all obtained from the same sample, sequenced in a study of blood T cell repertoires in COVID-19. The protocol was immunoSEQ multiplex PCR, while the TCRdb copy is restricted to in-frame clones and leaves out a portion. Of about 140,000 clones listed, over 65% were seen once; the top ten hold roughly 15%. Sequenced material: peripheral blood. The source of these receptors is a man aged 50-59 years with acute or convalescent COVID-19.

The chain recombines TRBV11-2 with TRBJ1-1, with D maybe TRBD1 (6 bases). In germline, CDR1 is SGHAT, CDR2 FQNNGV. Deletions cut 7 bases from V and 4 bases from J, with 19 bases between. The CDR3 contains 15 residues. In nucleotides, the CDR3 is TGTGCCAGCACCCTAGGAGGGGGGGGAGGCACTGAAGCTTTCTTT. The encoded protein is CASTLGGGGGTEAFF.

The V and J genes are TRBV27 and TRBJ2-2, with a weak D call TRBD2 (6 bases). The germline V gene encodes CDR1 MNHEY and CDR2 SMNVEV (reference sequence). Trimming left V 6 bases short and J 3 bases short, with 8 bases between. This CDR3 is 13 amino acids long. The CDR3 DNA sequence: TGTGCCAGCAGCGGGGGATACACCGGGGAGCTGTTTTTT. This codes for CASSGGYTGELFF.